This TCR beta chain was profiled in a study of monozygotic twins with inflammatory bowel disease. Germline CDR1 is DFQATT and CDR2 is SNEGSKA (reference sequence). The CDR3 has 11 residues. Following a re-call of the 5' RACE reads, TCRdb has one entry per CDR3 protein and lacks DNA. This table lists about 110,000 distinct CDR3 sequences. The TCR sequence derives from a human donor with ulcerative colitis or Crohn's disease, or a healthy co-twin of an affected twin (not recorded which). The sample taken for sequencing was blood. The J gene is TRBJ1-5, the V gene TRBV20-1; there is no DNA to check the TCRdb D call of TRBD1. CDR3 sequence: CSARAGTGCHF.